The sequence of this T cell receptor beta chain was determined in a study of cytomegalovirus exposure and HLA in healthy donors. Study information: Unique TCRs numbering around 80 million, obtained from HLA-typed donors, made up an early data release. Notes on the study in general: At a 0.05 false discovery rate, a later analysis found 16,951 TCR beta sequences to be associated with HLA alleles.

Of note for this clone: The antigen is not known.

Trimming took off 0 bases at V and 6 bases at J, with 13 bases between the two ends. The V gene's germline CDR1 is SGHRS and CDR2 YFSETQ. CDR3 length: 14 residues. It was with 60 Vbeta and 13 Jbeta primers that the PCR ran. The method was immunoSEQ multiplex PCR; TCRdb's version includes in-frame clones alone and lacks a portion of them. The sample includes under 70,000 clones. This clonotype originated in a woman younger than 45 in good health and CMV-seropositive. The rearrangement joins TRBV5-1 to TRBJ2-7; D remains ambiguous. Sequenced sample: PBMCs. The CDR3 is CASSLAASLSEQYF. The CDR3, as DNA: TGCGCCAGCAGCTTGGCAGCGTCCCTTAGCGAGCAGTACTTC.